This TCR beta chain was profiled in a study of early T cells in non-severe SARS-CoV-2 infection. About the study: Sequencing of bulk RNA from unsorted whole blood was done, without chain pairing.

The CDR3 consists of 15 residues. The ends lost 6 bases at V and 3 bases at J; junction bases unmatched: 6. In this sample, this clonotype turned up a few times. Unique molecular identifiers were attached to individual cDNA molecules. MiXCR, run by TCRdb on the 5' RACE reads, gives a single entry per CDR3 protein. The sample lists about 97,000 distinct CDR3 sequences, 9.5% to 11% occurring once. The sequence was collected from an adult who was a healthcare worker with PCR-confirmed SARS-CoV-2 infection or an uninfected control (not recorded which). The specimen comprised whole blood, sampled at baseline. The V call is TRBV12-3 or TRBV12-4, the J call TRBJ2-3; 10 nucleotides match TRBD1. DNA of the CDR3: TGTGCCAGCAGGCCACGGGACAGGGGTACAGATACGCAGTATTTT. Its protein product is CASRPRDRGTDTQYF.